This entry concerns a single T cell receptor beta chain. Its antigen is undetermined. TCRdb redid the calling of the 5' RACE reads with MiXCR, one entry per CDR3 protein. The profile shows around 500,000 distinct CDR3 sequences, more than 13% of them singletons. This entry comes from a study of identical twins. General study results and limits: Out-of-frame alpha sequences common to twins exhibited an excess of low generation probability. Monozygotic twin pairs showed more out-of-frame TCR alpha sharing than models estimated.

CDR3 size: 14 residues. The ends were cut back, 6 bases at V and 0 bases at J, with 9 bases in the middle. Germline CDR1 reads MDHEN; CDR2 reads SYDVKM. These same data were also listed under a study on yellow fever vaccine responses in identical twins. That paper notes: Twins reportedly had a vaccine T cell response that seemed partly convergent, partly personalized.

The V gene is TRBV28, the J gene TRBJ1-5; D gene ambiguous. This receptor was taken from a woman between 18 and 30 years old in good health. The sequencing sample was made of CD4+ T cells sorted from blood. The CDR3 sequence is CASSPSNSNQPQHF. CDR3 coding DNA: TGTGCCAGCAGCCCCAGCAATAGCAATCAGCCCCAGCATTTT.